This T cell receptor beta chain was obtained from a study of T-cell reconstitution after alpha-beta-depleted transplantation in children. Findings and limits, study-wide: Recipient T cells and thymic progenitors that survived gave rise to the high TCRbeta diversity observed at day 60 in some patients. The study reportedly traced alpha-beta T cells about two months after transplant to several hundred expanded graft clones.

During its preparation, the TCRbeta library received unique molecular identifiers. MiXCR, applied by TCRdb to the PCR reads, yields one record per CDR3 protein. This table holds about 980,000 distinct CDR3 sequences, about 29% found once. CDR1 and CDR2 (germline): ENHRY, SYGVKD. Germline trimming cut 3 bases from V and 12 bases from J; bases unmatched to any gene: 6. This CDR3 is 13 amino acids long. With regard to this clonotype: Its antigen is unknown.

The rearrangement joins TRBV10-3 to TRBJ2-1; 9 nucleotides align to TRBD1. The sequences come from PBMCs, mostly from graft donor cells, collected 360 days after TCRalphabeta/CD19-depleted stem cell transplant. The source is a boy less than two years old who had a stem cell transplant for SCID, so the T cells may come from the graft donor. The CDR3: CAISEAGTGLQFF. The CDR3 DNA is TGTGCCATCAGTGAAGCCGGGACAGGGTTGCAGTTCTTC.